These 30 T cell receptor beta chains came from one sample sequenced in a study of blood T cell repertoires in COVID-19. This table comes from immunoSEQ multiplex PCR, and its TCRdb copy is limited to in-frame clones, with some not included. The data hold about 180,000 clones, with nearly 80% observed a single time. The sequencing input was PBMCs or T cells enriched from blood (not recorded which). The receptors derive from a man in his fifties or sixties who had been exposed to COVID-19.

The J gene is TRBJ2-5, the V gene TRBV5-1; possible D gene TRBD1, 5 bases. Trimming took off 3 bases at V and 4 bases at J, with 10 bases between the two ends. CDR3 length: 13 amino acids. Per germline, CDR1 SGHRS and CDR2 YFSETQ. The CDR3 here is CASSYTGVETQYF. As DNA, the CDR3 is TGCGCCAGCAGCTACACAGGTGTAGAGACCCAGTACTTC.

V usage is TRBV27 and J usage is TRBJ2-1, with 16 nucleotides matching TRBD2. The length of the CDR3 is 17 residues. The germline V gene encodes CDR1 MNHEY and CDR2 SMNVEV (reference sequence). With V trimmed by 4 bases and J by 6 bases, 6 bases remained unmatched. CDR3 nucleotide sequence: TGTGCCAGCAGTTCACCCGGGACTAGCGGGAGGGTCAATGAGCAGTTCTTC. This codes for CASSSPGTSGRVNEQFF.

J is TRBJ2-3 and V is TRBV19; TRBD2 agrees at 7 bases. With V trimmed by 4 bases and J by 1 base, 8 bases remained unmatched. This CDR3 spans 16 amino acids. Germline values: CDR1 LNHDA, CDR2 SQIVND (reference sequence). Written as DNA, the CDR3 is TGTGCCAGTAGTACGCAAGCGGGATTGGGCACAGATACGCAGTATTTT. This encodes CASSTQAGLGTDTQYF.

The table lists this clone with many counts. The chain is built from TRBV11-2 and TRBJ2-7, with D hard to call. V lost 2 bases to trimming and J lost 0 bases, with 5 bases between them. Germline V gives CDR1 SGHAT, CDR2 FQNNGV. The CDR3 has 13 amino acids. CDR3 in amino acids: CASSLPGSYEQYF. In DNA, the CDR3 is TGTGCCAGCAGCTTACCGGGCTCCTACGAGCAGTACTTC.

V and J are TRBV5-1 and TRBJ2-3; D remains ambiguous. The CDR3 contains 14 residues. V was clipped by 2 bases and J by 5 bases, with 12 bases between them. Germline CDR1 is SGHRS and CDR2 is YFSETQ. In DNA, the CDR3 is TGCGCCAGCAGCTTACAGCCGCAGCAAGATACGCAGTATTTT. It encodes CASSLQPQQDTQYF.

V usage is TRBV10-1 and J usage is TRBJ1-3; 9 nucleotides line up with TRBD1. V shed 5 bases and J 1 base; nucleotides not matched to a gene: 3. The germline CDR1 and CDR2 sequences are WNHNN and SYGVQD (reference sequence). This CDR3 is 15 amino acids long. The chain's CDR3 is CASSRDRASGNTIYF. The CDR3 DNA sequence: TGCGCCAGCAGTCGGGACAGGGCTTCTGGAAACACCATATATTTT.

The chain is built from TRBV9 and TRBJ1-2; D unresolved. The CDR3 covers 11 residues. Trimming shortened V by 7 bases and J by 2 bases, and 6 bases separated the two germline ends. Germline values: CDR1 SGDLS, CDR2 YYNGEE. CDR3 sequence (DNA): TGTGCCAGCGGGGAGAACTATGGCTACACCTTC. Translating gives CASGENYGYTF.

The chain employs TRBV19 and TRBJ2-1; D possibly corresponds to TRBD2 (6 bases). CDR3 length: 14 amino acids. The germline CDR1 and CDR2 sequences are LNHDA and SQIVND (reference sequence). Trimming took 3 bases from V and 8 from J, leaving 14 bases between them. CDR3 sequence reads: CASSMGLGWDEQFF. The CDR3 DNA is TGTGCCAGTAGTATGGGACTGGGTTGGGATGAGCAGTTCTTC.

The chain couples TRBV19 to TRBJ1-5; perhaps TRBD1 as D (5 bases). The CDR3 has 16 residues. The V end lost 4 bases, the J end lost 0 bases, and 13 bases lay between the germline ends. The germline gives CDR1 LNHDA, CDR2 SQIVND (reference sequence). DNA of the CDR3: TGTGCCAGTAGTACCCTGGGGGGGGGTAGCAATCAGCCCCAGCATTTT. It encodes CASSTLGGGSNQPQHF.

The chain is built from TRBV19 and TRBJ1-4, with no clear D. Deletions cut 1 base from V and 8 bases from J, with 14 bases between. From germline, CDR1 is LNHDA and CDR2 SQIVND (reference sequence). This CDR3 is built from 15 residues. CDR3 in DNA: TGTGCCAGTAGTATAGCCGGCCGGTTGGAGGAAAAACTGTTTTTT. It translates to CASSIAGRLEEKLFF.

The chain is built from TRBV7-3 and TRBJ2-5, with TRBD2 matching 9 bases. Germline V gene data show CDR1 as SGHTA and CDR2 as FQGTGA. The CDR3 is 14 residues long. Trimming cost V 5 bases and J 5 bases; bases outside gene matches: 6. In nucleotides, the CDR3 is TGTGCCAGCAGCCCCCGGGGACTAGCTGAGACCCAGTACTTC. Protein sequence: CASSPRGLAETQYF.

This chain connects TRBV7-2 to TRBJ2-2; weak D call: TRBD2 (6 bases). Germline CDR1 SGHTA, CDR2 FQGNSA. Deletions cut 3 bases from V and 5 bases from J, with 10 bases between. CDR3 length: 14 amino acids. The chain's CDR3 is CASSLEGRTGELFF. DNA of the CDR3: TGTGCCAGCAGCTTGGAGGGCCGGACCGGGGAGCTGTTTTTT.

The chain couples TRBV25-1 to TRBJ1-2; D not resolved. V shed 0 bases and J shed 4 bases, with 9 bases lying between them. Germline V lookup: CDR1 MGHDK, CDR2 SYGVNS. CDR3 length: 14 amino acids. The CDR3 here is CASSEYQVPYGYTF. For the CDR3, the DNA is TGTGCCAGCAGTGAATACCAGGTCCCCTATGGCTACACCTTC.

This clone came up once. CDR3 bases: TGCGCCAGCTTCCACCATCAGCGGGGGTTCCCTATGTACGAGCAGTACTTC. Translating gives CASFHHQRGFPMYEQYF. V gene TRBV5-1 combines with J gene TRBJ2-7; 8 nucleotides match TRBD2. The length of the CDR3 is 17 residues. In germline, CDR1 is SGHRS, CDR2 YFSETQ. V gave up 7 bases and J gave up 4 bases; unmatched junction bases: 19.

V is TRBV19 and J is TRBJ1-1; TRBD1 agrees at 7 bases. V lost 3 bases, J lost 6 bases, and 7 bases stayed unmatched. Germline-derived CDR1 and CDR2 are LNHDA and SQIVND (reference sequence). This CDR3 contains 14 residues. In nucleotides, the CDR3 is TGTGCCAGTAGTATGAGGGGGCTCATGTCTGAAGCTTTCTTT. Translated: CASSMRGLMSEAFF. Full variable domain (rest looked up from reference TRBV19 and TRBJ1-1): DGGITQSPKYLFRKEGQNVTLSCEQNLNHDAMYWYRQDPGQGLRLIYYSQIVNDFQKGDIAEGYSVSREKKESFPLTVTSAQKNPTAFYLCASSMRGLMSEAFFGQGTRLTVV.

The chain joins TRBV19 to TRBJ2-3; D might be TRBD2 (5 bases). The CDR3 sequence is 13 residues long. The ends were cut back, 9 bases at V and 1 base at J, with 11 bases in the middle. CDR1 is LNHDA and CDR2 is SQIVND in the germline V gene (reference sequence). For the CDR3, the DNA is TGTGCCAGCCGGCGGACTGGCACAGATACGCAGTATTTT. It specifies CASRRTGTDTQYF.

The chain recombines TRBV7-2 with TRBJ2-2; D not certain. V was cut by 2 bases and J by 4 bases, with 11 bases left in between. The CDR3 totals 15 residues. Germline lookup yields CDR1 SGHTA and CDR2 FQGNSA. CDR3 in DNA: TGTGCCAGCAGCTTATTGGGCCGTGCCACCGGGGAGCTGTTTTTT. This encodes CASSLLGRATGELFF.

The rearrangement uses TRBV19 and TRBJ2-3; 8 nucleotides line up with TRBD2. After removal of 4 bases from V and 6 bases from J, the junction contained 6 bases not matched to a gene. The CDR3 runs 14 residues. In germline, CDR1 is LNHDA, CDR2 SQIVND (reference sequence). The CDR3 nucleotides read TGTGCCAGTAGTAGGGGACTAGTGAAGGATACGCAGTATTTT. Its translation is CASSRGLVKDTQYF.

V is TRBV7-3 and J is TRBJ2-1; 10 bases fit TRBD2. This CDR3 is built from 16 residues. The V gene's germline CDR1 is SGHTA and CDR2 FQGTGA. The V gene end was trimmed by 5 bases and the J gene end by 7 bases; junction bases not matched to a gene: 11. The CDR3 region is CASSPRSGGRSNEQFF. The CDR3 DNA is TGTGCCAGCAGCCCCCGTAGCGGGGGGCGCTCGAATGAGCAGTTCTTC.

This chain joins TRBV5-1 and TRBJ2-5; D not certain. Trimming shortened V by 2 bases and J by 7 bases, and 21 bases separated the two germline ends. The CDR3 is 16 amino acids. Germline CDR1 SGHRS, CDR2 YFSETQ. CDR3 sequence (DNA): TGCGCCAGCAGCTTAGCCGGAGCTGTGGAGATGGGGACCCAGTACTTC. This translates into CASSLAGAVEMGTQYF.

The V and J genes are TRBV10-1 and TRBJ2-3; tentative D call: TRBD2 (5 bases). The CDR3 loop spans 14 amino acids. The germline V gene has CDR1 WNHNN and CDR2 SYGVQD (reference sequence). V lost 4 bases, J lost 8 bases, and 16 bases lay in between. CDR3: CASSGLGSAGTQYF. Written as DNA, the CDR3 is TGCGCCAGCAGTGGATTGGGCAGTGCGGGTACGCAGTATTTT.

The chain couples TRBV28 to TRBJ1-5; D perhaps matches TRBD1 (6 bases). Germline CDR1 reads MDHEN; CDR2 reads SYDVKM. Trimming removed 3 bases at V and 7 bases at J, with 19 bases between. The CDR3 is 16 amino acids. CDR3 in DNA: TGTGCCAGCAGTTTGGAGCAGGGGCTTGGGGGCCAGCCCCAGCATTTT. This codes for CASSLEQGLGGQPQHF.

V usage is TRBV11-3 and J usage is TRBJ2-3, with no clear D. The CDR3 loop spans 15 amino acids. CDR1 is SGHNT and CDR2 is YENEEA in the germline V gene. V was trimmed by 0 bases and J by 5 bases, leaving 12 bases between them. The CDR3 coding sequence is TGTGCCAGCAGCTTAGAAGCTCAGGCCGTAGATACGCAGTATTTT. Translation: CASSLEAQAVDTQYF.

This clone has just a few counts. This sequence joins TRBV12-3 or TRBV12-4 and TRBJ2-2, with a possible D match to TRBD2 (5 bases). Trimming pared 5 bases from V and 4 bases from J, leaving 8 bases between. The CDR3 spans 13 residues. The CDR3: CASSLGVTGELFF. In DNA form, the CDR3 reads TGTGCCAGCAGTCTCGGGGTCACCGGGGAGCTGTTTTTT.

The chain carries TRBV11-2 and TRBJ1-5; 7 bases match TRBD1. V was pared by 5 bases and J by 3 bases, with 4 bases of the junction left unmatched. Looked up from germline, CDR1 is SGHAT and CDR2 is FQNNGV. This CDR3 comprises 14 residues. For the CDR3, the DNA is TGTGCCAGCAGCCCCCAGGGGGTCAATCAGCCCCAGCATTTT. Its protein is CASSPQGVNQPQHF.

The chain has TRBV23-1 and TRBJ1-3, with TRBD1 as a possible D gene (5 bases). TRBV23-1 is assigned to the ORF class and has an uncertain function. The V end lost 2 bases, the J end lost 0 bases, and 11 bases lay between the germline ends. The CDR3 spans 16 residues. The CDR3 protein is CASSQVGGPSGNTIYF. In DNA, the CDR3 is TGCGCCAGCAGTCAAGTCGGGGGACCCTCTGGAAACACCATATATTTT.

This chain uses TRBV12-3 or TRBV12-4 with TRBJ2-5; 8 bases agree with TRBD1. J lost 5 bases, V lost 8 bases, and 4 bases had no gene match. This CDR3 region has 12 residues. DNA of the CDR3: TGTGCCAGCGGACAGGGTCCCGAGACCCAGTACTTC. Protein sequence: CASGQGPETQYF.

The V call is TRBV29-1, the J call TRBJ1-1, with 8 bases identical to TRBD1. Per germline, CDR1 SQVTM and CDR2 ANQGSEA. The V gene end was trimmed by 7 bases and the J gene end by 3 bases; junction bases not matched to a gene: 4. CDR3 length: 12 residues. CDR3 in amino acids: CSAGQGYTEAFF. The CDR3 DNA reads as TGCAGCGCTGGACAGGGTTACACTGAAGCTTTCTTT.

The V call is TRBV18, the J call TRBJ2-1; TRBD1 agrees at 8 bases. CDR1 and CDR2 from the germline V gene are KGHSH and LQKENI. V lost 3 bases, J lost 5 bases, and 12 bases stayed unmatched. The CDR3 runs to 17 residues. Here the CDR3 DNA reads TGTGCCAGCTCACCCGAGGGTGGGACAGGTCTAAACAATGAGCAGTTCTTC. This gives the protein CASSPEGGTGLNNEQFF. The full variable domain, in which reference TRBV18 and TRBJ2-1 provide the parts outside the CDR3, is NAGVMQNPRHLVRRRGQEARLRCSPMKGHSHVYWYRQLPEEGLKFMVYLQKENIIDESGMPKERFSAEFPKEGPSILRIQQVVRGDSAAYFCASSPEGGTGLNNEQFFGPGTRLTVL.

The J gene is TRBJ2-7, the V gene TRBV5-1, with 7 bases lining up with TRBD2. With 2 bases clipped from V and 2 bases from J, the junction kept 7 bases outside the gene matches. The CDR3 is 15 amino acids. CDR1 SGHRS and CDR2 YFSETQ come from the germline V gene. In DNA form, the CDR3 reads TGCGCCAGCAGCTTCGAAGCGGGACTTACCTACGAGCAGTACTTC. Encoded protein: CASSFEAGLTYEQYF.